This T cell receptor (beta chain) was identified during a study of CD8 T cells in Susac syndrome. The CDR3 is 12 residues long. Germline values: CDR1 MNHNS, CDR2 SASEGT. The germline V and J ends were trimmed by 4 bases and 3 bases, with 7 bases remaining between them. With random hexamers, reverse transcription was performed on about 0.5 to 1 ug of RNA. Each CDR3 protein gets one entry after TCRdb re-called the immunoSEQ multiplex PCR reads with MiXCR. The table has roughly 180,000 distinct CDR3 sequences, just under 95% seen once. The chain has TRBV6-1 and TRBJ2-7, with D perhaps TRBD1 or TRBD2 (5 bases each). The sequencing sample was made of CD4+ T cells from PBMCs. The sequence was collected from a human donor in good health. CDR3 nucleotide sequence: TGTGCCAGCAGTGGGGACCTCTACGAGCAGTACTTC. It yields the protein CASSGDLYEQYF.